This TCR beta chain was found in a study of immune cell composition in non-small cell lung cancer. Here immunoSEQ multiplex PCR was the method, and the copy in TCRdb shows in-frame clones only, minus some. The table has about 2,000 clones, approximately 72% seen once. The CDR3 contains 14 residues. Germline V CDR1 and CDR2: SGHRS, YFSETQ. J gave up 4 bases and V 8 bases, and 8 bases lay outside the gene matches. The normal lung sample lay at least 3 cm, and maximally far, from the tumour. The TCR sequence derives from a human donor with non-small cell lung cancer. Material: non-adjacent lung tissue. This rearrangement joins TRBV5-1 to TRBJ2-3, with TRBD2 matching over 9 bases. CDR3 in amino acids: CASQERGEADTQYF. In DNA form, the CDR3 reads TGCGCCAGTCAGGAGCGGGGGGAAGCAGATACGCAGTATTTT.